This TCR beta chain was profiled in a study of T cells after yellow fever vaccination. This clonotype occurred many times. From the 5' RACE reads, TCRdb called clonotypes with MiXCR, one entry per CDR3 protein. The sample shows roughly 500,000 distinct CDR3 sequences, over 15% of them seen only once. Germline lookup yields CDR1 SGHRS and CDR2 YFSETQ. Trimming at V came to 3 bases and at J to 9 bases, leaving 9 bases not matched to a gene. CDR3 size: 14 residues. This TCR came from a man aged 30 to 45 who received the YFV17D yellow fever vaccine. This sequence joins TRBV5-1 and TRBJ2-3, with 8 bases matching TRBD1. Sequences were derived from PBMCs, sampled 15 days after the yellow fever booster vaccination. The chain's CDR3 is CASSSYEGTGTQYF. Written as DNA, the CDR3 is TGCGCCAGCAGCTCCTACGAGGGGACAGGAACGCAGTATTTT.